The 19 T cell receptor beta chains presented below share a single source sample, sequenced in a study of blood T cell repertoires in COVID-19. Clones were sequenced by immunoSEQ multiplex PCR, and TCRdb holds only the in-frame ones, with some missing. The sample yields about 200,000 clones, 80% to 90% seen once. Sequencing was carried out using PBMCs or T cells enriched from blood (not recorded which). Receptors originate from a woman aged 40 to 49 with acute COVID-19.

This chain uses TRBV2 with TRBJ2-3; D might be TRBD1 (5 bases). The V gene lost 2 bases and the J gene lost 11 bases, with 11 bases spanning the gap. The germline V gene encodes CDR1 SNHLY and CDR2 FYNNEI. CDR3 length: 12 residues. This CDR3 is CASSESGREQYF. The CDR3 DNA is TGTGCCAGCAGTGAATCGGGCAGGGAGCAGTATTTT.

This CDR3 is CASSQSLDRRASPREQYF. CDR3 in DNA: TGCGCCAGCAGCCAATCTCTCGACCGGCGGGCCTCCCCCCGCGAGCAGTACTTC. The V call is TRBV4-3, the J call TRBJ2-7; D possibly corresponds to TRBD2 (5 bases). Germline CDR1 reads LGHNA; CDR2 reads YSLEER. V was clipped by 2 bases and J by 6 bases, with 26 bases between them. The CDR3 length is 18 residues.

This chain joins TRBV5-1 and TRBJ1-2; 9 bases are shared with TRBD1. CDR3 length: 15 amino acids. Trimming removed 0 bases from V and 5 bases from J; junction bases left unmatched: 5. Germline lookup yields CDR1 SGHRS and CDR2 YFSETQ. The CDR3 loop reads CASSLEGDRAYGYTF. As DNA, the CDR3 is TGCGCCAGCAGCTTGGAGGGGGACAGGGCATATGGCTACACCTTC.

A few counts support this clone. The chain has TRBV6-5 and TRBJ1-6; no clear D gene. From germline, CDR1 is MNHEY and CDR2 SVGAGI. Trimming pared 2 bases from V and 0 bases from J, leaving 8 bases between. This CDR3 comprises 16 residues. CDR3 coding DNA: TGTGCCAGCAGTTACGGCCGGAGCTCCTATAATTCACCCCTCCACTTT. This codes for CASSYGRSSYNSPLHF.

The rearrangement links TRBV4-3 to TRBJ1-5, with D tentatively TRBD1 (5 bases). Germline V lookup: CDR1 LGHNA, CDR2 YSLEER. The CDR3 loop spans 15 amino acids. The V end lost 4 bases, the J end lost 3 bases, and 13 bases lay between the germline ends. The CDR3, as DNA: TGCGCCAGCAGCCCCCTGGCAGGGCACAATCAGCCCCAGCATTTT. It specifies CASSPLAGHNQPQHF.

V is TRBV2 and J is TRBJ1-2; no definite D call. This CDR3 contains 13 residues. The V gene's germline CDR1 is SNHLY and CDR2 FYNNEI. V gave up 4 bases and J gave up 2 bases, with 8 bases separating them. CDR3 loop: CASSVSLNYGYTF. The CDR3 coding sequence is TGTGCCAGCAGTGTGAGTCTAAACTATGGCTACACCTTC.

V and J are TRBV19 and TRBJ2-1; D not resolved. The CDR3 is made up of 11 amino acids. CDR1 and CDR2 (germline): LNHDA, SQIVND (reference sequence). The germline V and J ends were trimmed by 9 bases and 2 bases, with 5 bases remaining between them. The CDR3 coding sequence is TGTGCCAGCCGGGCCTACAATGAGCAGTTCTTC. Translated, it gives CASRAYNEQFF. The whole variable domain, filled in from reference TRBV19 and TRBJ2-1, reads DGGITQSPKYLFRKEGQNVTLSCEQNLNHDAMYWYRQDPGQGLRLIYYSQIVNDFQKGDIAEGYSVSREKKESFPLTVTSAQKNPTAFYLCASRAYNEQFFGPGTRLTVL.

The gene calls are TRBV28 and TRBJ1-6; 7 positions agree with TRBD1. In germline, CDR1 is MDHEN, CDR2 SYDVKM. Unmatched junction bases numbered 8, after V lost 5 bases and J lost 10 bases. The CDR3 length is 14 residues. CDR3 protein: CASSTPGGGSPLHF. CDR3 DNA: TGTGCCAGCAGTACACCAGGGGGAGGATCACCCCTCCACTTT.

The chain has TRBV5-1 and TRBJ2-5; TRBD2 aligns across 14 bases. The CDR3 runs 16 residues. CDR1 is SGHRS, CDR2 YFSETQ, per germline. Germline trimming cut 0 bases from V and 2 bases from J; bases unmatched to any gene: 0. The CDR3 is CASSLGLAGGQETQYF. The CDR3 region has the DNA TGCGCCAGCAGCTTGGGACTAGCGGGAGGGCAAGAGACCCAGTACTTC.

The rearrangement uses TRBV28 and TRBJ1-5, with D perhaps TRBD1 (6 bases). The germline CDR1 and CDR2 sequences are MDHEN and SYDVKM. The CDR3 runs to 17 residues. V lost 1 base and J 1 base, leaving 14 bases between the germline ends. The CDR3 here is CASSLYGVGGSNQPQHF. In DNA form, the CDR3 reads TGTGCCAGCAGTTTATACGGGGTAGGGGGAAGCAATCAGCCCCAGCATTTT. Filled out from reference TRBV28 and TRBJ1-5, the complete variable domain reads DVKVTQSSRYLVKRTGEKVFLECVQDMDHENMFWYRQDPGLGLRLIYFSYDVKMKEKGDIPEGYSVSREKKERFSLILESASTNQTSMYLCASSLYGVGGSNQPQHFGDGTRLSIL.

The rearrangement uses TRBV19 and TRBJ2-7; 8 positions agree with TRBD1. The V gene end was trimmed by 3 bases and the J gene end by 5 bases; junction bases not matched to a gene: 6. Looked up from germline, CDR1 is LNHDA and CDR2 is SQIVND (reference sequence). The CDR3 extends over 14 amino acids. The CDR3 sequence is CASSMVRGRNEQYF. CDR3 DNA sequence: TGTGCCAGTAGTATGGTCAGGGGGCGCAACGAGCAGTACTTC.

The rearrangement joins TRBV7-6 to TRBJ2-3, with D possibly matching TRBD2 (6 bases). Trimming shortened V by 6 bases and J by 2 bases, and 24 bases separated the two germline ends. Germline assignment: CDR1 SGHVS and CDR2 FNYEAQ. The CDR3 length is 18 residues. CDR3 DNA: TGTGCCAGCAGTCGTGACCAGGGAGGAGTTCGGTACACAGATACGCAGTATTTT. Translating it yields CASSRDQGGVRYTDTQYF.

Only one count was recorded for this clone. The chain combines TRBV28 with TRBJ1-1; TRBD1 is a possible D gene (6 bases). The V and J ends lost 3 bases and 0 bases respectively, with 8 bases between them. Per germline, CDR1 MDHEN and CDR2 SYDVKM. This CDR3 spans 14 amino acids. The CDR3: CASSLWDMNTEAFF. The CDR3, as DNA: TGTGCCAGCAGTTTGTGGGACATGAACACTGAAGCTTTCTTT.

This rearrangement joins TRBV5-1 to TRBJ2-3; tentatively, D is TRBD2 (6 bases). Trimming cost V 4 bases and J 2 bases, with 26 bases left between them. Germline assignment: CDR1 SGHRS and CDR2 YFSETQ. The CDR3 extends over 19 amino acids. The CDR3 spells CASSLGGGPGVKTTDTQYF. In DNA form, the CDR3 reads TGCGCCAGCAGCCTAGGAGGAGGGCCGGGGGTGAAAACCACAGATACGCAGTATTTT.

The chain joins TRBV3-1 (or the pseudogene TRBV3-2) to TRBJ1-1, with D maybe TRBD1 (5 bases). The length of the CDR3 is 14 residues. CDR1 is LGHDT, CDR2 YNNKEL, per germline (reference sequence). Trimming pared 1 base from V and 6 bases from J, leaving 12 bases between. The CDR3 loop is CASSQGAGYAEAFF. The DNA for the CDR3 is TGTGCCAGCAGCCAAGGGGCAGGGTATGCTGAAGCTTTCTTT.

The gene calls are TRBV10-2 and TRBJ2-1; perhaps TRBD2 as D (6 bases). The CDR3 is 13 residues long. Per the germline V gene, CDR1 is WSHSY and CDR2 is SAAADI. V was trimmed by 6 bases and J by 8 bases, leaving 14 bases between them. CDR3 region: CASRGLLVDEQFF. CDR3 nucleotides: TGCGCCAGCAGGGGACTCCTTGTCGATGAGCAGTTCTTC.

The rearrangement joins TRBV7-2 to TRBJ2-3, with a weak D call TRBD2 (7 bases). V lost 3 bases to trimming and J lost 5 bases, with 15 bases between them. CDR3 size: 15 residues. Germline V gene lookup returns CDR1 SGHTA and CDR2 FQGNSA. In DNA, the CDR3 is TGTGCCAGCAGCTTCGGACAGAGGGGGGGAGATACGCAGTATTTT. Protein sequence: CASSFGQRGGDTQYF.

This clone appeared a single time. The CDR3 DNA sequence: TGTGCCAGCACCCCGGGAACCCTCCTTAAGGAGCAGTACTTC. The encoded protein is CASTPGTLLKEQYF. The chain recombines TRBV28 with TRBJ2-7, with a tentative D call TRBD2 (5 bases). CDR3 size: 14 residues. V gave up 7 bases and J gave up 7 bases, with 20 bases separating them. The germline V gene encodes CDR1 MDHEN and CDR2 SYDVKM.

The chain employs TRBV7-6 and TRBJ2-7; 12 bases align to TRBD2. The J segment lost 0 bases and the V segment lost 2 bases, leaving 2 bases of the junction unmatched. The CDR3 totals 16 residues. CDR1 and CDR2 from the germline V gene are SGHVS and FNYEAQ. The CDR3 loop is CASSLSTSGSSYEQYF. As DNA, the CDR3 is TGTGCCAGCAGCTTATCGACTAGCGGGAGCTCCTACGAGCAGTACTTC.